This T cell receptor beta chain was retrieved from a study of blood T cell repertoires in COVID-19 (dated by TCRdb to the early 2020s). For the study in its entirety: Collaborator samples came from the United States, Italy and Spain and covered acute and convalescent phases of COVID-19. Sample metadata almost always included a de-identified subject ID, COVID-19 status, age in years and sex. The prospective study material was composed of cDNA or gDNA derived from T cells, B-cell-depleted T cells, or PBMCs. The dataset comprised deeply sampled blood TCRbeta repertoires from subjects exposed to, actively infected with, or recovered from COVID-19. HLA class I and class II types, where available, came from metadata supplied by the sample provider rather than from assay-based typing. Samples came from the ongoing ImmuneRACE study (first 160 participants) plus 1,254 subjects from 6 global collaborators. The repertoires were released in a freely available public database intended as a resource for research on the immune response to SARS-CoV-2.

A note on this clone: The clone's antigen remains unknown. Per-base qualities were not stored, and no clone one base away is much larger.

What the authors observed across the whole study: Clinical and demographic metadata were provided uncurated, with the amount varying by source and participant.

Participants in the prospective study were aged roughly 18 to 89 years, lived in 20 to 30 United States geographic areas, and enrolled through a virtual design. To assign participants to cohorts, the prospective study relied on clinical history that participants themselves reported in a screening survey and a study questionnaire. In the prospective study, whole blood, serum and a nasopharyngeal or oropharyngeal swab were collected from each participant by mobile phlebotomists. Prospective study participants could optionally give additional blood draws and questionnaires over an approximately 2-month period. Before DNA extraction, prospective study blood samples were shipped either frozen or at room temperature. TCRbeta CDR3 regions were amplified from genomic DNA by means of the immunoSEQ Assay, a bias-controlled multiplex PCR. The published analysis was carried out like this. Within the assay, amplification of reference gene primers was used to estimate how many nucleated cells each sample contained. Sequence reads were collapsed and filtered to measure the absolute abundance of every unique TCRbeta CDR3 rearrangement. Productive Simpson clonality was computed per sample as the square root of Simpson's diversity index over productive rearrangements. TCRdb took over this immuneACCESS table, retaining in-frame rearrangements with V and J assigned. Such tables are incomplete; in checked studies, under half of the missing clones stem from an unresolved V gene, and the remainder is unexplained. V, J and clone size are those of that table, while D and trimming were read from the DNA. The sample records fewer than 300,000 clones, approximately 91% of which are singletons. About 2.1% of the sample belongs to the ten largest clones.

Via the germline V gene, CDR1 is MNHNS and CDR2 SASEGT. Trimmed from V: 3 bases; trimmed from J: 5 bases; junction bases lacking a gene match: 3. The cysteine opens and the phenylalanine closes a CDR3 of 13 amino acids. Left in the record is the CDR3 DNA by itself, 39 bases read in frame from the first base. Source material: PBMCs or T cells enriched from blood (not recorded which). This TCR derives from a woman in her thirties or forties with acute COVID-19. The V and J genes are TRBV6-1 and TRBJ1-1; the central 7 bases match TRBD1. This receptor carries the CDR3 CASSDYRGTEAFF. The DNA is TGTGCCAGCAGTGATTACAGGGGTACTGAAGCTTTCTTT.